This T cell receptor beta chain emerged from a study of blood T cell repertoires in COVID-19. Some clones are missing from TCRdb's copy, which holds only in-frame ones; the method was immunoSEQ multiplex PCR. This repertoire shows fewer than 400,000 clones, nearly 90% found once; its top ten account for 1.7%. Trimming shortened V by 6 bases and J by 2 bases, and 20 bases separated the two germline ends. The germline V gene encodes CDR1 MNHNY and CDR2 SVGAGI (reference sequence). This CDR3 has 16 residues. The receptor was derived from a woman in her twenties or thirties who had recovered from COVID-19. The chain is built from TRBV6-6 and TRBJ2-7; a possible D gene is TRBD1 (5 bases). Source material: PBMCs or T cells enriched from blood (not recorded which). CDR3 in amino acids: CASSHSPRQGAYEQYF. The CDR3 nucleotides are TGTGCCAGCAGCCACTCCCCTCGGCAGGGTGCCTACGAGCAGTACTTC.